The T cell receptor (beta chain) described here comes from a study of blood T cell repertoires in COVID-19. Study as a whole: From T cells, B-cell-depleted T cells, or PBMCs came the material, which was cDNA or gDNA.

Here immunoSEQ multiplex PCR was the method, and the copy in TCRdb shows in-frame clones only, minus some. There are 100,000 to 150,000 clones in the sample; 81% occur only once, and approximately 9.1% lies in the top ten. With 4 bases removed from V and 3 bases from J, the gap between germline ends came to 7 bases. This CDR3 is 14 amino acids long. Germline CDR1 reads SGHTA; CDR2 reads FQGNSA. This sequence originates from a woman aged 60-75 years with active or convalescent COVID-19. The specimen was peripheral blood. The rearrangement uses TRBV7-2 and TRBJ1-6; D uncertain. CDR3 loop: CASSSLNYNSPLHF. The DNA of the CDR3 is TGTGCCAGCAGCTCCCTAAACTATAATTCACCCCTCCACTTT.